Listed here are 27 T cell receptor beta chains from one sample, sequenced in a study of cytomegalovirus exposure and HLA in healthy donors. Primers for the PCR totalled 60 Vbeta and 13 Jbeta. The table came from immunoSEQ multiplex PCR; TCRdb's copy has only in-frame clones and leaves some out. Counted here are some 140,000 clones, under 85% occurring once; the ten biggest clones make up over 2.5%. The sequenced sample consisted of PBMCs. The receptors here all came from a man younger than 30 in good health and CMV-seronegative.

The chain recombines TRBV9 with TRBJ2-3, with D unresolved. The germline V and J ends were trimmed by 3 bases and 2 bases, with 10 bases remaining between them. The length of the CDR3 is 14 residues. The germline V gene has CDR1 SGDLS and CDR2 YYNGEE. CDR3 region: CASSDPLLTDTQYF. CDR3 nucleotide sequence: TGTGCCAGCAGCGACCCGTTACTCACAGATACGCAGTATTTT.

The rearrangement uses TRBV4-1 and TRBJ2-5; tentatively, D is TRBD2 (7 bases). V dropped 4 bases and J dropped 5 bases, with 14 bases sitting between them. This CDR3 has 14 amino acids. Germline V CDR1 and CDR2: MGHRA, YSYEKL. In DNA, the CDR3 is TGCGCCAGCAGCCCCCGGGGGGCTCTGGAGACCCAGTACTTC. It yields the protein CASSPRGALETQYF.

The chain has TRBV4-2 and TRBJ2-5, with TRBD2 matching over 10 bases. The last part of the DNA fits TRBJ2-7 better; the J call may be wrong. This CDR3 region has 16 residues. CDR1 and CDR2 from the germline V gene are LGHNA and YNFKEQ. In DNA form, the CDR3 reads TGTGCCAGCAGTCGCATTAGCGGGGGGACCTCCTACGAGCAGTACTTC. Its translation is CASSRISGGTSYEQYF.

The chain joins TRBV21-1 to TRBJ1-6; TRBD1 was called by the table and not checked on the DNA. TRBV21-1 is annotated as a pseudogene. There are 17 residues in the CDR3. This chain's CDR3 is CASSNFDRQGKNSPLHF. Here the CDR3 DNA reads TGTGCCAGCAGCAATTTTGACAGGCAAGGTAAAAATTCACCCCTCCACTTT.

The gene calls are TRBV4-3 and TRBJ1-2, with 7 bases aligning to TRBD1. This CDR3 spans 18 amino acids. V was clipped by 4 bases and J by 3 bases; unmatched bases: 17. Germline lookup yields CDR1 LGHNA and CDR2 YSLEER. CDR3 sequence (DNA): TGCGCCAGCAGCCCGATTCGAGGGACAGCCCTCTCCTACTATGGCTACACCTTC. It translates to CASSPIRGTALSYYGYTF.

J is TRBJ2-3 and V is TRBV19; D is perhaps TRBD1 (6 bases). From germline, CDR1 is LNHDA and CDR2 SQIVND (reference sequence). The CDR3 runs 18 residues. Trimming took 5 bases from V and 6 from J, leaving 27 bases between them. CDR3 sequence (DNA): TGTGCCAGTAGTTCCCGTTCATGGGGGACAAGAAGTCCCGATACGCAGTATTTT. This sequence encodes CASSSRSWGTRSPDTQYF.

This clone was seen a few times. Written as DNA, the CDR3 is TGTGCCAGCATAAAGGGACAGGGGTTGTCCGATACGCAGTATTTT. It yields the protein CASIKGQGLSDTQYF. The rearrangement links TRBV6-1 to TRBJ2-3; 10 bases agree with TRBD1. Germline V gene lookup returns CDR1 MNHNS and CDR2 SASEGT. The CDR3 spans 15 residues. Unmatched junction bases numbered 10, after V lost 7 bases and J lost 6 bases.

The chain uses TRBV6-1 and TRBJ2-5; D is possibly TRBD1 (6 bases). Judging by the DNA end, TRBJ2-7 fits better; the J call may be wrong. From germline, CDR1 is MNHNS and CDR2 SASEGT. The CDR3 length is 14 residues. The CDR3 region has the DNA TGTGCCAGCAGCCCCAGGACAGACCGCTACGAGCAGTACTTC. Amino acids: CASSPRTDRYEQYF.

The chain couples TRBV4-1 to TRBJ1-2; 7 nucleotides line up with TRBD1. CDR3 length: 16 residues. Germline V gene data show CDR1 as MGHRA and CDR2 as YSYEKL. V gave up 0 bases and J gave up 2 bases; unmatched junction bases: 6. DNA of the CDR3: TGCGCCAGCAGCCAAGAGGGGACAGCCTTAAACTATGGCTACACCTTC. Amino acids: CASSQEGTALNYGYTF.

The V and J genes are TRBV18 and TRBJ1-1, with D possibly TRBD1 on 6 matching bases. This CDR3 has 13 residues. The V end was cut by 2 bases, the J end by 7 bases, with 11 bases between. Germline V gene data show CDR1 as KGHSH and CDR2 as LQKENI. The CDR3 loop is CASSPGTFLEAFF. CDR3 bases: TGTGCCAGCTCACCAGGGACATTCCTTGAAGCTTTCTTT.

The V call is TRBV23-1, the J call TRBJ2-5; 7 bases match TRBD1. TRBV23-1 is labeled an ORF, and its function is uncertain. The CDR3 spans 14 residues. The V and J ends lost 4 bases and 3 bases, in that order; junction bases with no gene match: 5. Here the CDR3 reads CASSLTGAEETQYF. In DNA, the CDR3 is TGCGCCAGCAGTCTAACAGGGGCGGAAGAGACCCAGTACTTC.

The V gene is TRBV19, the J gene TRBJ2-1, with D perhaps matching TRBD1 (5 bases). This CDR3 spans 15 amino acids. The germline gives CDR1 LNHDA, CDR2 SQIVND (reference sequence). The V and J ends lost 1 base and 9 bases respectively, with 16 bases between them. This CDR3 is CASSIGRATWSEQFF. CDR3 sequence (DNA): TGTGCCAGTAGTATAGGCAGGGCCACTTGGAGTGAGCAGTTCTTC.

The V call is TRBV4-1, the J call TRBJ2-1; TRBD1 agrees at 9 bases. The CDR3 extends over 18 amino acids. The V gene's germline CDR1 is MGHRA and CDR2 YSYEKL. J gave up 7 bases and V 0 bases, and 13 bases lay outside the gene matches. The CDR3 DNA is TGCGCCAGCAGCCAAGAAACCTCGACAGGGGGGGTGTTAAATGAGCAGTTCTTC. This gives the protein CASSQETSTGGVLNEQFF.

This chain connects TRBV4-3 to TRBJ1-4; maybe TRBD1 (5 bases). V lost 4 bases to trimming and J lost 6 bases, with 15 bases between them. CDR3 length: 15 amino acids. Germline V gene sequence: CDR1 LGHNA, CDR2 YSLEER. The CDR3 is CASSPVLGRYEKLFF. In nucleotides, the CDR3 is TGCGCCAGCAGCCCGGTCCTGGGGCGGTATGAAAAACTGTTTTTT.

The V and J genes are TRBV5-1 and TRBJ2-7; TRBD2 matches at 12 bases. This CDR3 contains 15 residues. V trimming: 0 bases; J trimming: 2 bases; junction bases outside the gene matches: 0. Looked up from germline, CDR1 is SGHRS and CDR2 is YFSETQ. The CDR3 here is CASSLGLAGAYEQYF. The CDR3 DNA is TGCGCCAGCAGCTTGGGACTAGCGGGGGCCTACGAGCAGTACTTC.

V gene TRBV9 combines with J gene TRBJ2-5; D is unclear. This CDR3 has 13 residues. CDR1 SGDLS and CDR2 YYNGEE come from the germline V gene. V gave up 4 bases and J gave up 7 bases, with 14 bases separating them. This CDR3 reads CASSPRGTGTQYF. The DNA for the CDR3 is TGTGCCAGCAGCCCCCGAGGAACCGGGACCCAGTACTTC. Combining the CDR3 with reference TRBV9 and TRBJ2-5 gives the whole variable domain DSGVTQTPKHLITATGQRVTLRCSPRSGDLSVYWYQQSLDQGLQFLIQYYNGEERAKGNILERFSAQQFPDLHSELNLSSLELGDSALYFCASSPRGTGTQYFGPGTRLLVL.

The gene calls are TRBV4-2 and TRBJ1-2; D is uncertain. Germline V gene lookup returns CDR1 LGHNA and CDR2 YNFKEQ. V was shortened by 4 bases and J by 4 bases, with 13 bases between the two germline ends. The CDR3 length is 14 residues. The CDR3 coding sequence is TGTGCCAGCAGCCTCGATCTGGGCAGCTATGGCTACACCTTC. This translates into CASSLDLGSYGYTF.

The chain has TRBV7-2 and TRBJ2-5; D may be TRBD2 (7 bases). Trimming removed 0 bases from V and 0 bases from J, with 17 bases in between. This CDR3 region has 18 residues. Germline V gene sequence: CDR1 SGHTA, CDR2 FQGNSA. CDR3 nucleotide sequence: TGTGCCAGCAGCTTAGCGGGGGGGCCACCCTTGTACCAAGAGACCCAGTACTTC. The encoded protein is CASSLAGGPPLYQETQYF. The full variable domain, its missing parts supplied by reference TRBV7-2 and TRBJ2-5, is GAGVSQSPSNKVTEKGKDVELRCDPISGHTALYWYRQSLGQGLEFLIYFQGNSAPDKSGLPSDRFSAERTGGSVSTLTIQRTQQEDSAVYLCASSLAGGPPLYQETQYFGPGTRLLVL.

The genes are TRBV7-6 and TRBJ1-2; 7 bases fit TRBD1. Per the germline V gene, CDR1 is SGHVS and CDR2 is FNYEAQ. The length of the CDR3 is 15 residues. V lost 1 base and J lost 6; bases outside the gene matches: 8. The CDR3 spells CASSLGPTGDDGYTF. In DNA, the CDR3 is TGTGCCAGCAGCTTAGGCCCCACAGGGGACGATGGCTACACCTTC. Full variable domain (outside the CDR3, taken from reference TRBV7-6 and TRBJ1-2): GAGVSQSPRYKVTKRGQDVALRCDPISGHVSLYWYRQALGQGPEFLTYFNYEAQQDKSGLPNDRFSAERPEGSISTLTIQRTEQRDSAMYRCASSLGPTGDDGYTFGSGTRLTVV.

This chain connects TRBV28 to TRBJ1-6; possibly TRBD1 for D (5 bases). V was clipped by 6 bases and J by 7 bases, with 13 bases between them. Germline CDR1 reads MDHEN; CDR2 reads SYDVKM. The CDR3 is 14 residues long. CDR3: CASSSGRVNSPLHF. In nucleotides, the CDR3 is TGTGCCAGCAGCTCAGGGCGTGTCAATTCACCCCTCCACTTT. The variable domain in full, completed from reference TRBV28 and TRBJ1-6, reads DVKVTQSSRYLVKRTGEKVFLECVQDMDHENMFWYRQDPGLGLRLIYFSYDVKMKEKGDIPEGYSVSREKKERFSLILESASTNQTSMYLCASSSGRVNSPLHFGNGTRLTVT.

J is TRBJ1-5 and V is TRBV7-2; no clear D. V lost 2 bases and J lost 0, with 8 bases in between. The CDR3 is made up of 15 amino acids. Germline loops: CDR1 SGHTA, CDR2 FQGNSA. The CDR3: CASSLIVYSNQPQHF. The CDR3 region has the DNA TGTGCCAGCAGCTTAATCGTATATAGCAATCAGCCCCAGCATTTT. Together with reference TRBV7-2 and TRBJ1-5, the CDR3 gives the full variable domain: GAGVSQSPSNKVTEKGKDVELRCDPISGHTALYWYRQSLGQGLEFLIYFQGNSAPDKSGLPSDRFSAERTGGSVSTLTIQRTQQEDSAVYLCASSLIVYSNQPQHFGDGTRLSIL.

On this clone itself: An end of the junction does not agree with germline; a read error may underlie this. This rearrangement joins TRBV7-7 to TRBJ2-5; D possibly corresponds to TRBD1 (7 bases). Germline V gene data show CDR1 as SSHAT and CDR2 as FNYEAQ (reference sequence). There are 15 residues in the CDR3. CDR3 residues: CASSLGGGPQETQYF. The CDR3 DNA is TGTGCTAGCAGCTTAGGAGGGGGCCCCCAAGAGACCCAGTACTTC.

The V call is TRBV7-8, the J call TRBJ2-7; 9 nucleotides line up with TRBD2. There are 17 residues in the CDR3. The V and J ends lost 1 base and 1 base, in that order; junction bases with no gene match: 8. Germline V lookup: CDR1 SGHVS, CDR2 FQNEAQ. CDR3 DNA: TGTGCCAGCAGCTTAGTGGGCAGCGGGGGGCTTTCCTACGAGCAGTACTTC. This codes for CASSLVGSGGLSYEQYF.

The gene calls are TRBV7-7 and TRBJ2-5; D perhaps matches TRBD1 (5 bases). The germline V gene has CDR1 SSHAT and CDR2 FNYEAQ (reference sequence). The CDR3 is 13 residues long. Trimming removed 4 bases at V and 1 base at J, with 7 bases between. CDR3 sequence reads: CASSSDSQETQYF. CDR3 DNA sequence: TGTGCCAGCAGCTCTGACAGCCAAGAGACCCAGTACTTC.

The chain couples TRBV7-6 to TRBJ1-3, with a tentative D call TRBD1 (5 bases). Trimming took off 1 base at V and 5 bases at J, with 15 bases between the two ends. There are 16 residues in the CDR3. The germline V gene encodes CDR1 SGHVS and CDR2 FNYEAQ. The CDR3: CASSLEITTGRNTIYF. The CDR3 region has the DNA TGTGCCAGCAGCTTAGAGATAACCACAGGTCGAAACACCATATATTTT.

This clone was detected only a few times. The gene calls are TRBV11-2 and TRBJ2-1; 10 nucleotides line up with TRBD2. V shed 5 bases, J shed 4 bases, and the junction held 2 bases outside the gene matches. Germline V gene lookup returns CDR1 SGHAT and CDR2 FQNNGV. This CDR3 is built from 14 residues. The CDR3 loop is CASSPLAGYNEQFF. The CDR3 DNA reads as TGTGCCAGCAGCCCACTAGCGGGGTACAATGAGCAGTTCTTC.

This clone came up once. The chain has TRBV11-2 and TRBJ1-1; D gene ambiguous. The CDR3 spans 10 residues. Between the trimmed V and J ends, which lost 5 bases and 7 bases, there was a span of 5 bases. Germline assignment: CDR1 SGHAT and CDR2 FQNNGV. CDR3 bases: TGTGCCAGCAGCGTTCTTGAAGCTTTCTTT. It is translated as CASSVLEAFF.